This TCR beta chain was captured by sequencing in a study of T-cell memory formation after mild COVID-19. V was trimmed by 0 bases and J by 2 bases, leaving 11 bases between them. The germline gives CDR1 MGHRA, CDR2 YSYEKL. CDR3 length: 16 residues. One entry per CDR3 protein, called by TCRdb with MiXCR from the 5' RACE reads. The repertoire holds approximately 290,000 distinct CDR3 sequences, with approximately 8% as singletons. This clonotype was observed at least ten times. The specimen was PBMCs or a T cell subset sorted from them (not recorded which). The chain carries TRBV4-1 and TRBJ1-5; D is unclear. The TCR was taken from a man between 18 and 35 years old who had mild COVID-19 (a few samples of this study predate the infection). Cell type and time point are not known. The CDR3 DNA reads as TGCGCCAGCAGCCAAGATGGCGGGTTTGGCAATCAGCCCCAGCATTTT. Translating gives CASSQDGGFGNQPQHF.